A single sample gave rise to the 6 T cell receptor beta chains below, sequenced in a study of T cell responses to AZD1222 COVID-19 vaccine. Only in-frame clones appear in the TCRdb table, and some are missing; sequencing was by immunoSEQ multiplex PCR. The sample lists 80,000 to 90,000 clones, around nine tenths seen once, with 2.2% in the top ten. The specimen comprised peripheral blood, sampled on day 0 of AZD1222 vaccination. These receptors came from an adult in good health.

V gene TRBV2 combines with J gene TRBJ2-7; TRBD1 aligns across 7 bases. The CDR3 consists of 11 residues. V lost 9 bases, J lost 6 bases, and 5 bases stayed unmatched. The germline CDR1 and CDR2 sequences are SNHLY and FYNNEI. CDR3 sequence: CASKQGFEQYF. The CDR3 DNA is TGTGCCAGTAAACAGGGGTTCGAGCAGTACTTC. Drawing the rest from reference TRBV2 and TRBJ2-7, the complete variable domain is EPEVTQTPSHQVTQMGQEVILRCVPISNHLYFYWYRQILGQKVEFLVSFYNNEISEKSEIFDDQFSVERPDGSNFTLKIRSTKLEDSAMYFCASKQGFEQYFGPGTRLTVT.

The CDR3 nucleotides are TGTGCCAGCAGTTCCTACTCGCAGAACACTGAAGCTTTCTTT. It translates to CASSSYSQNTEAFF. This chain connects TRBV6-2 or TRBV6-3 to TRBJ1-1, with D unresolved. V was cut by 4 bases and J by 1 base, with 10 bases left in between. This CDR3 spans 14 amino acids. In germline, CDR1 is MNHEY, CDR2 SVGEGT.

The V call is TRBV6-5, the J call TRBJ2-7; the match to TRBD1 covers 8 bases. Germline V CDR1 and CDR2: MNHEY, SVGAGI. V lost 8 bases, J lost 8 bases, and 11 bases stayed unmatched. CDR3 length: 13 amino acids. CDR3 protein: CASLSGQGRKQYF. DNA of the CDR3: TGTGCCAGCCTATCCGGACAGGGCAGAAAGCAGTACTTC.

The chain employs TRBV11-2 and TRBJ1-1; no firm D call. Trimming left V 4 bases short and J 6 bases short, with 12 bases between. Germline values: CDR1 SGHAT, CDR2 FQNNGV. There are 13 residues in the CDR3. CDR3 loop: CASSSDWSAEAFF. Here the CDR3 DNA reads TGTGCCAGCAGCTCTGACTGGAGTGCTGAAGCTTTCTTT.

V usage is TRBV6-5 and J usage is TRBJ2-7; TRBD2 might be the D (6 bases). Trimming cost V 6 bases and J 7 bases, with 16 bases left between them. The CDR3 has 13 amino acids. Germline CDR1 is MNHEY and CDR2 is SVGAGI. The DNA of the CDR3 is TGTGCCAGCAGCCCGCGCGGGGCTGGGGAGCAGTACTTC. It yields the protein CASSPRGAGEQYF.

J is TRBJ2-2 and V is TRBV28; D possibly uses TRBD1 or TRBD2 (6 bases each). Germline V gene lookup returns CDR1 MDHEN and CDR2 SYDVKM. The CDR3 length is 16 residues. V was cut by 7 bases and J by 0 bases, with 15 bases left in between. The CDR3 here is CASKGAEGANTGELFF. CDR3 nucleotide sequence: TGTGCCAGCAAAGGCGCGGAGGGGGCGAACACCGGGGAGCTGTTTTTT.